One sample yielded the 24 T cell receptor beta chains listed below, sequenced in a study of cytomegalovirus exposure and HLA in healthy donors. With 60 Vbeta and 13 Jbeta primers, the PCR was carried out. Clones were sequenced by immunoSEQ multiplex PCR, and TCRdb holds only the in-frame ones, with some missing. The sample comprises approximately 110,000 clones, roughly 74% of which are singletons, and more than 3% rests with the top ten. Input material: PBMCs. Source of these receptors: a man between 35 and 55 years old in good health and CMV-seronegative.

The J gene is TRBJ2-3, the V gene TRBV7-9; D is uncertain. Germline V gives CDR1 SEHNR, CDR2 FQNEAQ (reference sequence). This CDR3 contains 12 residues. The ends were cut back, 0 bases at V and 4 bases at J, with 2 bases in the middle. The CDR3 sequence: CASSLAADTQYF. Written as DNA, the CDR3 is TGTGCCAGCAGCTTAGCCGCAGATACGCAGTATTTT.

The gene calls are TRBV12-5 and TRBJ2-2, with unresolved D. Germline V gene lookup returns CDR1 LGHNT and CDR2 FRNRAP. The ends were cut back, 3 bases at V and 4 bases at J, with 6 bases in the middle. This CDR3 has 13 residues. Written as DNA, the CDR3 is TGTGCTAGTGGTTTCGAGGTCACCGGGGAGCTGTTTTTT. It is translated as CASGFEVTGELFF.

The chain uses TRBV15 and TRBJ2-7, with a weak D call TRBD1 (5 bases). Germline CDR1 and CDR2: LNHNV and YYDKDF (reference sequence). Deletions cut 1 base from V and 4 bases from J, with 8 bases between. The CDR3 runs 13 residues. The CDR3 bases are TGTGCCACCAGCAGAGTTGGACAATACGAGCAGTACTTC. Its protein is CATSRVGQYEQYF.

The chain carries TRBV9 and TRBJ2-7, with a weak D call TRBD1 (5 bases). Per the germline V gene, CDR1 is SGDLS and CDR2 is YYNGEE. V lost 0 bases, J lost 5 bases, and 15 bases lay in between. This CDR3 has 15 residues. For the CDR3, the DNA is TGTGCCAGCAGCGTAGGCCAGGGCCTTGGCGACGAGCAGTACTTC. Its translation: CASSVGQGLGDEQYF.

V is TRBV7-2 and J is TRBJ2-1; possibly TRBD2 for D (5 bases). The germline V gene has CDR1 SGHTA and CDR2 FQGNSA. This CDR3 region has 15 residues. Trimming cost V 6 bases and J 9 bases, with 21 bases left between them. CDR3 bases: TGTGCCAGCAGGCCGGACTTTGCGACGGCGGGTGAGCAGTTCTTC. Its translation: CASRPDFATAGEQFF.

In regard to this clone: One end of the junction does not line up with germline, which may come from a read error. The genes are TRBV4-1 and TRBJ1-5; no definite D call. CDR3 length: 15 amino acids. Germline lookup yields CDR1 MGHRA and CDR2 YSYEKL. The CDR3 nucleotides are TGCGCCAGCAGTCAAGTCCTTCTAGGCAATCAGCCCCAGCATTTT. Its protein product is CASSQVLLGNQPQHF.

J is TRBJ2-6 and V is TRBV9, with 9 bases lining up with TRBD1. The germline gives CDR1 SGDLS, CDR2 YYNGEE. V lost 0 bases and J lost 1; bases outside the gene matches: 5. The length of the CDR3 is 18 residues. The CDR3 reads CASSVVGQGFSGANVLTF. As DNA, the CDR3 is TGTGCCAGCAGCGTAGTGGGACAGGGTTTTTCTGGGGCCAACGTCCTGACTTTC. Looking up the rest from reference TRBV9 and TRBJ2-6 gives the full variable domain: DSGVTQTPKHLITATGQRVTLRCSPRSGDLSVYWYQQSLDQGLQFLIQYYNGEERAKGNILERFSAQQFPDLHSELNLSSLELGDSALYFCASSVVGQGFSGANVLTFGAGSRLTVL.

The V and J genes are TRBV27 and TRBJ1-2; D may be TRBD1 (6 bases). This CDR3 comprises 15 residues. V was clipped by 6 bases and J by 1 base, with 15 bases between them. Germline lookup yields CDR1 MNHEY and CDR2 SMNVEV (reference sequence). CDR3 amino acids: CASRGRGGFNYGYTF. CDR3 in DNA: TGTGCCAGCAGGGGCAGGGGCGGTTTTAACTATGGCTACACCTTC.

In this sample, this clone turned up a few times. The chain combines TRBV15 with TRBJ2-1; D is uncertain. Trimming stripped 0 bases from V and 13 bases from J, with 13 bases between. Germline V gene data show CDR1 as LNHNV and CDR2 as YYDKDF (reference sequence). CDR3 length: 13 amino acids. The CDR3, as DNA: TGTGCCACCAGCAGAGATCGCGGCTTCGGTCAGTTCTTC. This translates into CATSRDRGFGQFF.

This clone was picked up a small number of times. J is TRBJ2-2 and V is TRBV19; 9 bases agree with TRBD1. CDR1 is LNHDA and CDR2 is SQIVND in the germline V gene (reference sequence). This CDR3 is built from 15 residues. V dropped 3 bases and J dropped 5; count of bases not matched to a gene: 4. In DNA, the CDR3 is TGTGCCAGTAGTATCGGACAGGGGTGGACCGGGGAGCTGTTTTTT. This translates into CASSIGQGWTGELFF.

CDR3 sequence reads: CASSPRTGFGNTIYF. As DNA, the CDR3 is TGTGCCAGCAGCCCCCGGACAGGGTTCGGAAACACCATATATTTT. The chain combines TRBV7-7 with TRBJ1-3; TRBD1 matches at 8 bases. This CDR3 has 15 amino acids. The germline gives CDR1 SSHAT, CDR2 FNYEAQ (reference sequence). The junction had 7 bases not matched to a gene; V was cut back by 5 bases and J by 4 bases.

The chain has TRBV14 and TRBJ1-1; D gene unclear. This CDR3 is built from 15 residues. Trimming pared 8 bases from V and 0 bases from J, leaving 16 bases between. Germline CDR1 reads SGHDN; CDR2 reads FVKESK. CDR3 loop: CASSGLTTLNTEAFF. The CDR3 region has the DNA TGTGCCAGCTCGGGTCTCACTACCCTGAACACTGAAGCTTTCTTT.

V gene TRBV7-3 combines with J gene TRBJ2-2, with D maybe TRBD1 (5 bases). V gave up 0 bases and J gave up 0 bases, with 5 bases separating them. The CDR3 sequence is 15 residues long. Germline lookup yields CDR1 SGHTA and CDR2 FQGTGA. CDR3 DNA sequence: TGTGCCAGCAGCTTAACGGGGCCGAACACCGGGGAGCTGTTTTTT. This translates into CASSLTGPNTGELFF. The full variable domain, completed using reference TRBV7-3 and TRBJ2-2, is GAGVSQTPSNKVTEKGKYVELRCDPISGHTALYWYRQSLGQGPEFLIYFQGTGAADDSGLPNDRFFAVRPEGSVSTLKIQRTERGDSAVYLCASSLTGPNTGELFFGEGSRLTVL.

This chain links TRBV10-1 with TRBJ2-7; 10 nucleotides agree with TRBD1. From germline, CDR1 is WNHNN and CDR2 SYGVQD (reference sequence). V shed 10 bases and J 1 base; nucleotides not matched to a gene: 16. This CDR3 comprises 17 residues. CDR3 in amino acids: CATLQTGGVTPSYEQYF. The DNA for the CDR3 is TGCGCCACCCTGCAGACAGGGGGCGTGACACCTTCCTACGAGCAGTACTTC.

The rearrangement joins TRBV9 to TRBJ2-3; TRBD1 agrees at 8 bases. The CDR3 is 14 residues long. CDR1 and CDR2 (germline): SGDLS, YYNGEE. Germline trimming cut 3 bases from V and 3 bases from J; bases unmatched to any gene: 3. Written as DNA, the CDR3 is TGTGCCAGCAGCGCTAGACAGGGGACAGATACGCAGTATTTT. Translation: CASSARQGTDTQYF. The whole variable domain, filled in from reference TRBV9 and TRBJ2-3, reads DSGVTQTPKHLITATGQRVTLRCSPRSGDLSVYWYQQSLDQGLQFLIQYYNGEERAKGNILERFSAQQFPDLHSELNLSSLELGDSALYFCASSARQGTDTQYFGPGTRLTVL.

This clone occurred once. The chain joins TRBV4-3 to TRBJ2-7; TRBD1 agrees at 7 bases. V was clipped by 0 bases and J by 3 bases; unmatched bases: 8. Germline CDR1 reads LGHNA; CDR2 reads YSLEER. CDR3 length equals 16 residues. CDR3 nucleotides: TGCGCCAGCAGCCAAGAACTAGGGGGCTCCAACTACGAGCAGTACTTC. Its protein is CASSQELGGSNYEQYF.

Written as DNA, the CDR3 is TGCGCCAGCAGCTTGACAGTAAACACCGGGGAGCTGTTTTTT. Amino acids: CASSLTVNTGELFF. The rearrangement joins TRBV5-1 to TRBJ2-2, with D hard to call. This CDR3 contains 14 residues. Trimming left V 1 base short and J 2 bases short, with 6 bases between. The germline CDR1 and CDR2 sequences are SGHRS and YFSETQ.

This clone was recorded once. The chain recombines TRBV11-1 with TRBJ2-1; the match to TRBD1 covers 7 bases. Germline V gene lookup returns CDR1 SGHAT and CDR2 FQDESV (reference sequence). The CDR3 spans 15 residues. Trimming took 2 bases from V and 4 from J; bases not matched to a gene: 5. The CDR3 spells CASSLYQGEYNEQFF. The CDR3 DNA is TGTGCCAGCAGCTTATACCAGGGGGAGTACAATGAGCAGTTCTTC.

The gene calls are TRBV4-2 and TRBJ1-4; unclear D gene. V lost 4 bases and J 0 bases, leaving 9 bases between the germline ends. The CDR3 is 15 residues long. Looked up from germline, CDR1 is LGHNA and CDR2 is YNFKEQ. The CDR3 DNA reads as TGTGCCAGCAGCCCACGGGGAGCAACTAATGAAAAACTGTTTTTT. Translation: CASSPRGATNEKLFF.

With regard to this clone: The same CDR3 is also encoded by other DNA sequences in this sample. The chain joins TRBV10-2 to TRBJ1-1; D perhaps matches TRBD1 (5 bases). Germline lookup yields CDR1 WSHSY and CDR2 SAAADI. V lost 8 bases and J 4 bases, leaving 17 bases between the germline ends. The CDR3 is made up of 14 amino acids. For the CDR3, the DNA is TGCGCCAGCGCAGCGGGTACGGGGCGCACTGAAGCTTTCTTT. It encodes CASAAGTGRTEAFF.

The V and J genes are TRBV11-2 and TRBJ2-1, with D perhaps matching TRBD2 (6 bases). V was trimmed by 4 bases and J by 8 bases, leaving 9 bases between them. From germline, CDR1 is SGHAT and CDR2 FQNNGV. CDR3 length equals 12 residues. The CDR3 DNA reads as TGTGCCAGCAGCTGGTCGGGGGATGAGCAGTTCTTC. Translating gives CASSWSGDEQFF.

The rearrangement links TRBV6-1 to TRBJ1-1; D is undetermined. CDR1 and CDR2 (germline): MNHNS, SASEGT. Trimming removed 2 bases from V and 6 bases from J, with 7 bases in between. This CDR3 region has 12 residues. In nucleotides, the CDR3 is TGTGCCAGCAGTGAACGAGGCGCTGAAGCTTTCTTT. Its translation is CASSERGAEAFF.

The sample holds one count of this clone. This chain links TRBV5-1 with TRBJ2-1; the match to TRBD2 covers 10 bases. CDR3 size: 17 residues. Germline V gene lookup returns CDR1 SGHRS and CDR2 YFSETQ. Unmatched junction bases numbered 5, after V lost 2 bases and J lost 0 bases. The CDR3 spells CASSFLAGVSSYNEQFF. CDR3 DNA: TGCGCCAGCAGCTTCCTAGCGGGGGTGAGCTCCTACAATGAGCAGTTCTTC.

The V gene is TRBV12-5, the J gene TRBJ2-7, with 8 bases matching TRBD1. V was clipped by 5 bases and J by 4 bases; unmatched bases: 4. The germline V gene has CDR1 LGHNT and CDR2 FRNRAP. The CDR3 extends over 13 amino acids. DNA of the CDR3: TGTGCTAGTGGTACGGGACAGGCGTACGAGCAGTACTTC. Translated: CASGTGQAYEQYF. Complete variable domain (other parts from reference TRBV12-5 and TRBJ2-7): DARVTQTPRHKVTEMGQEVTMRCQPILGHNTVFWYRQTMMQGLELLAYFRNRAPLDDSGMPKDRFSAEMPDATLATLKIQPSEPRDSAVYFCASGTGQAYEQYFGPGTRLTVT.